The 8 T cell receptor beta chains listed next were all sequenced from one sample in a study of HIV-infected patients and healthy controls. Follow-up blood was drawn about 14 weeks, roughly three months, after antiretroviral therapy began. All unsorted peripheral T cells were captured because whole blood was used without fractionation. cDNA was made from 400 to 500 ng RNA using alpha and beta constant primers. Alpha and beta chain libraries were made separately by chain-specific third strand synthesis with multiplexing indices. Each CDR3 protein gets one entry after TCRdb re-called the 5' RACE reads with MiXCR. The sample carries about 15,000 distinct CDR3 sequences, approximately 12% recorded once. Sequenced here: blood, sampled during antiretroviral therapy. The receptor source for this set is an adult with HIV infection. The donor label of this sample is uncertain.

V usage is TRBV29-1 and J usage is TRBJ2-4, with 11 bases that match TRBD2. Germline CDR1 SQVTM, CDR2 ANQGSEA. There are 14 residues in the CDR3. V shed 6 bases, J shed 2 bases, and the junction held 3 bases outside the gene matches. CDR3 sequence (DNA): TGCAGCGTAACTAGCGGGGGTTCCAAAAACATTCAGTACTTC. This codes for CSVTSGGSKNIQYF.

This clonotype showed up many times. The chain uses TRBV29-1 and TRBJ2-3; D not certain. The CDR3 extends over 11 amino acids. Per germline, CDR1 SQVTM and CDR2 ANQGSEA. V lost 3 bases, J lost 11 bases, and 12 bases lay in between. CDR3 nucleotide sequence: TGCAGCGTTGAGGATGAGACGAAGCAGTATTTT. Its protein is CSVEDETKQYF.

This clonotype was observed many times. The rearrangement joins TRBV27 to TRBJ2-3; D assignment may be TRBD1 or TRBD2 (6 bases each). The length of the CDR3 is 18 residues. CDR1 and CDR2 from the germline V gene are MNHEY and SMNVEV (reference sequence). V dropped 0 bases and J dropped 4 bases, with 20 bases sitting between them. CDR3 coding DNA: TGTGCCAGCAGTTTATCTCCCCCCGGGGGCCTGCGGGCAGATACGCAGTATTTT. This gives the protein CASSLSPPGGLRADTQYF.

In this sample, this clonotype turned up many times. The V call is TRBV6-2 or TRBV6-3, the J call TRBJ2-1; maybe TRBD1 (7 bases). Germline V gene data show CDR1 as MNHEY and CDR2 as SVGEGT. V shed 11 bases and J shed 0 bases, with 14 bases lying between them. There are 14 residues in the CDR3. CDR3 nucleotides: TGTGCCTGCGCGGGACAGAGCTCCTACAATGAGCAGTTCTTC. Its translation: CACAGQSSYNEQFF.

The table lists this clonotype with many counts. This chain links TRBV6-6 with TRBJ2-5; D not certain. Deletions cut 2 bases from V and 1 base from J, with 8 bases between. CDR1 is MNHNY, CDR2 SVGAGI, per germline (reference sequence). CDR3 length equals 14 residues. In nucleotides, the CDR3 is TGTGCCAGCAGTTACCCGGGCAGCCAAGAGACCCAGTACTTC. Its translation: CASSYPGSQETQYF.

V usage is TRBV5-5 and J usage is TRBJ2-2; 8 positions agree with TRBD1. The CDR3 is 14 residues long. V dropped 4 bases and J dropped 5; count of bases not matched to a gene: 4. Per the germline V gene, CDR1 is SGHKS and CDR2 is YYEKEE (reference sequence). CDR3 residues: CASSLTGETGELFF. CDR3 nucleotide sequence: TGTGCCAGCAGCCTGACAGGGGAAACCGGGGAGCTGTTTTTT.

This clonotype counts as medium-sized. The chain carries TRBV6-1 and TRBJ2-7; the D is unclear. From germline, CDR1 is MNHNS and CDR2 SASEGT. The CDR3 has 13 amino acids. Between the trimmed V and J ends, which lost 5 bases and 6 bases, there was a span of 14 bases. The CDR3 spells CASSPFTTVEQYF. The CDR3 DNA is TGTGCCAGCAGTCCTTTCACAACCGTCGAGCAGTACTTC.

The V and J genes are TRBV29-1 and TRBJ1-1; 10 bases line up with TRBD1. The CDR3 covers 13 residues. Losses at the gene ends were 7 bases for V and 2 bases for J; bases not matched to a gene: 4. Germline lookup yields CDR1 SQVTM and CDR2 ANQGSEA. CDR3 sequence reads: CSASTGGNTEAFF. CDR3 coding DNA: TGCAGCGCATCGACAGGGGGCAACACTGAAGCTTTCTTT.